This entry describes one T cell receptor beta chain. Germline V gene sequence: CDR1 KGHSH, CDR2 LQKENI. J was trimmed by 3 bases and V by 3 bases; bases with no gene match: 5. The CDR3 runs to 16 residues. This sample is drawn from a study of T cell changes during pregnancy in multiple sclerosis. Clones were read by immunoSEQ multiplex PCR, and TCRdb kept only the in-frame ones, dropping some. The sample has about 83,000 clones, over 80% seen once. The J gene is TRBJ2-7, the V gene TRBV18; 13 bases match TRBD2. Sequenced material: PBMCs, taken in the first trimester of pregnancy. The sequence derives from a female donor in good health, serving as a control in a pregnancy study. Some clones in this sample may be carry-over from other donors' samples. For the CDR3, the DNA is TGTGCCAGCTCACCTCCGGGACTAGCGGGACTCTACGAGCAGTACTTC. Its translation is CASSPPGLAGLYEQYF.